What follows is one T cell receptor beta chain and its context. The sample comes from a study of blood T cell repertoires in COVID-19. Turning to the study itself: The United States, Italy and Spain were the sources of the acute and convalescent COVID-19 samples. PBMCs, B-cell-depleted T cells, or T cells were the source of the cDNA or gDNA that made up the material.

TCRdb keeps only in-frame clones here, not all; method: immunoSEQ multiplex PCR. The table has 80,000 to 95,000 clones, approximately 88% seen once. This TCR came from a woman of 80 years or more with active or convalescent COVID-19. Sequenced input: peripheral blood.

The CDR3 DNA follows: TGCGCCAGCAGTGAGCCTAGCGGGAGGGCCGGGGAGACCCAGTACTTC. It yields the protein CASSEPSGRAGETQYF. J is TRBJ2-5 and V is TRBV10-2; 12 bases match TRBD2. This CDR3 has 16 amino acids. The germline V gene has CDR1 WSHSY and CDR2 SAAADI. The V segment lost 2 bases and the J segment 5 bases; nucleotides outside the gene matches: 6.